This passage covers 18 T cell receptor beta chains from one sample sequenced in a study of T cell changes during pregnancy in multiple sclerosis. Repertoires were generated with immunoSEQ multiplex PCR, while TCRdb's copy carries only in-frame clones and drops some. Of 65,000 to 95,000 clones detected, 94% appear once; the ten largest clones hold about 1%. Sequences were derived from peripheral blood, sampled in the second trimester of pregnancy. Every receptor here comes from a female donor in good health, enrolled as a control in a pregnancy study.

The V gene is TRBV5-1, the J gene TRBJ2-1, with TRBD2 matching over 8 bases. Germline V gene data show CDR1 as SGHRS and CDR2 as YFSETQ. The V and J ends lost 4 bases and 4 bases, in that order; junction bases with no gene match: 4. CDR3 length equals 14 residues. The CDR3 DNA follows: TGCGCCAGCAGCGGAGCGGGAGCTTACAATGAGCAGTTCTTC. Amino acids: CASSGAGAYNEQFF. Drawing the rest from reference TRBV5-1 and TRBJ2-1, the complete variable domain is KAGVTQTPRYLIKTRGQQVTLSCSPISGHRSVSWYQQTPGQGLQFLFEYFSETQRNKGNFPGRFSGRQFSNSRSEMNVSTLELGDSALYLCASSGAGAYNEQFFGPGTRLTVL.

The V gene is TRBV27, the J gene TRBJ2-3, with D maybe TRBD2 (6 bases). Germline lookup yields CDR1 MNHEY and CDR2 SMNVEV (reference sequence). V was clipped by 7 bases and J by 5 bases, with 16 bases between them. The CDR3 consists of 14 residues. CDR3 amino acids: CASKIGSKRDTQYF. The CDR3 nucleotides read TGTGCCAGCAAAATCGGGAGCAAGAGAGATACGCAGTATTTT.

The chain carries TRBV15 and TRBJ2-1; 8 bases map to TRBD2. From germline, CDR1 is LNHNV and CDR2 YYDKDF (reference sequence). The CDR3 runs 14 residues. V lost 4 bases and J lost 10; bases outside the gene matches: 9. The CDR3 DNA sequence: TGTGCCACCAGCACAAGGTCAGCGGGAGACGAGCAGTTCTTC. Protein sequence: CATSTRSAGDEQFF.

V and J are TRBV5-1 and TRBJ1-1; D is unresolved. CDR1 SGHRS and CDR2 YFSETQ come from the germline V gene. The CDR3 runs 14 residues. V was trimmed by 2 bases and J by 4 bases, leaving 12 bases between them. The CDR3 DNA sequence: TGCGCCAGCAGCTTCGGGGTAGGTGGCACTGAAGCTTTCTTT. Translated, it gives CASSFGVGGTEAFF.

The chain uses TRBV5-6 and TRBJ2-4, with unresolved D. The CDR3 has 16 amino acids. Trimming shortened V by 4 bases and J by 0 bases, and 14 bases separated the two germline ends. CDR1 SGHDT and CDR2 YYEEEE come from the germline V gene. The CDR3 loop is CASSPRNLLAKNIQYF. The DNA for the CDR3 is TGTGCCAGCAGCCCCCGAAACCTATTAGCCAAAAACATTCAGTACTTC.

With respect to this clone: A read error may produce the germline difference seen at one junction end. The rearrangement joins TRBV6-1 to TRBJ2-7; D may be TRBD2 (6 bases). This CDR3 spans 14 amino acids. Germline V gene data show CDR1 as MNHNS and CDR2 as SASEGT. CDR3 sequence: CASSETGLPYGQYF. The CDR3 nucleotides are TGTGCCAGCAGTGAAACGGGACTCCCCTACGGGCAGTACTTC.

This clone was detected a few times. This sequence joins TRBV6-1 and TRBJ1-5; D is unresolved. The CDR3 extends over 15 amino acids. Germline V gives CDR1 MNHNS, CDR2 SASEGT. V lost 0 bases, J lost 0 bases, and 6 bases lay in between. This CDR3 is CASSEAEGSNQPQHF. The CDR3, as DNA: TGTGCCAGCAGTGAAGCGGAGGGTAGCAATCAGCCCCAGCATTTT.

The V and J genes are TRBV18 and TRBJ2-7, with a tentative D call TRBD2 (6 bases). Trimming pared 3 bases from V and 6 bases from J, leaving 6 bases between. The length of the CDR3 is 11 residues. Germline lookup yields CDR1 KGHSH and CDR2 LQKENI. The CDR3 here is CASSPEGEQYF. Written as DNA, the CDR3 is TGTGCCAGCTCACCGGAGGGCGAGCAGTACTTC.

CDR3 amino acids: CASSRSLSSGNTIYF. For the CDR3, the DNA is TGTGCCAGCAGCCGCTCATTGAGCTCTGGAAACACCATATATTTT. The chain links TRBV6-6 to TRBJ1-3, with D uncertain. The CDR3 totals 15 residues. CDR1 is MNHNY, CDR2 SVGAGI, per germline (reference sequence). Trimming removed 6 bases from V and 0 bases from J, with 12 bases in between.

The chain recombines TRBV29-1 with TRBJ2-1, with D maybe TRBD1 (5 bases). Germline CDR1 SQVTM, CDR2 ANQGSEA. The CDR3 extends over 13 amino acids. Trimming pared 3 bases from V and 5 bases from J, leaving 11 bases between. CDR3 nucleotide sequence: TGCAGCGTTGAGAGATGGGGCCACAATGAGCAGTTCTTC. Encoded protein: CSVERWGHNEQFF.

The chain combines TRBV29-1 with TRBJ2-1, with D tentatively TRBD1 (6 bases). Trimming shortened V by 3 bases and J by 4 bases, and 16 bases separated the two germline ends. The CDR3 has 15 residues. From germline, CDR1 is SQVTM and CDR2 ANQGSEA. The CDR3 DNA follows: TGCAGCGTTGAGGCTCCGGGACACTTGTACAATGAGCAGTTCTTC. Translation: CSVEAPGHLYNEQFF.

The gene calls are TRBV7-2 and TRBJ2-2; D is ambiguous. The germline gives CDR1 SGHTA, CDR2 FQGNSA. V was pared by 1 base and J by 4 bases, with 10 bases between. CDR3 length equals 15 residues. DNA of the CDR3: TGTGCCAGCAGCTTAGTGCGACTTTCCACCGGGGAGCTGTTTTTT. Amino acids: CASSLVRLSTGELFF.

The chain links TRBV28 to TRBJ2-3; TRBD2 might be the D (6 bases). Trimming stripped 4 bases from V and 1 base from J, with 15 bases between. Germline V gene data show CDR1 as MDHEN and CDR2 as SYDVKM. This CDR3 region has 16 residues. CDR3 loop: CASSWPSGVGTDTQYF. Written as DNA, the CDR3 is TGTGCCAGCAGTTGGCCATCGGGAGTGGGCACAGATACGCAGTATTTT. Together with reference TRBV28 and TRBJ2-3, the CDR3 gives the full variable domain: DVKVTQSSRYLVKRTGEKVFLECVQDMDHENMFWYRQDPGLGLRLIYFSYDVKMKEKGDIPEGYSVSREKKERFSLILESASTNQTSMYLCASSWPSGVGTDTQYFGPGTRLTVL.

The chain is built from TRBV27 and TRBJ2-3, with a tentative D call TRBD1 (5 bases). Trimming stripped 3 bases from V and 2 bases from J, with 9 bases between. The CDR3 contains 14 residues. In germline, CDR1 is MNHEY, CDR2 SMNVEV (reference sequence). The CDR3 spells CASSLKGYTDTQYF. The CDR3 DNA reads as TGTGCCAGCAGTTTGAAGGGGTACACAGATACGCAGTATTTT.

This rearrangement joins TRBV6-1 to TRBJ2-7, with TRBD2 identical over 8 bases. Germline CDR1 is MNHNS and CDR2 is SASEGT. The CDR3 extends over 15 amino acids. With V trimmed by 1 base and J by 7 bases, 9 bases remained unmatched. The CDR3 nucleotides read TGTGCCAGCAGTGAAGATCCGGGAGGGCCTGATGAGCAGTACTTC. It specifies CASSEDPGGPDEQYF.

The chain has TRBV19 and TRBJ2-5; D unclear. The germline V and J ends were trimmed by 5 bases and 8 bases, with 15 bases remaining between them. The CDR3 is made up of 13 amino acids. Germline-derived CDR1 and CDR2 are LNHDA and SQIVND (reference sequence). DNA of the CDR3: TGTGCCAGTAGTTTGGGCAGACCCCCAACCCAGTACTTC. Protein product: CASSLGRPPTQYF.

The chain is built from TRBV7-9 and TRBJ2-7, with D hard to call. CDR1 and CDR2 (germline): SEHNR, FQNEAQ (reference sequence). The CDR3 spans 11 residues. Trimming cost V 5 bases and J 3 bases, with 5 bases left between them. The CDR3 bases are TGTGCCAGCAGCCCCGGCTACGAGCAGTACTTC. Encoded protein: CASSPGYEQYF.

This chain links TRBV5-1 with TRBJ2-7; TRBD1 agrees at 7 bases. Germline assignment: CDR1 SGHRS and CDR2 YFSETQ. This CDR3 has 14 residues. V lost 1 base, J lost 2 bases, and 3 bases stayed unmatched. The CDR3 here is CASSLFGTAYEQYF. The DNA of the CDR3 is TGCGCCAGCAGCTTGTTTGGGACAGCCTACGAGCAGTACTTC. The complete variable domain, with remaining parts taken from reference TRBV5-1 and TRBJ2-7, reads KAGVTQTPRYLIKTRGQQVTLSCSPISGHRSVSWYQQTPGQGLQFLFEYFSETQRNKGNFPGRFSGRQFSNSRSEMNVSTLELGDSALYLCASSLFGTAYEQYFGPGTRLTVT.